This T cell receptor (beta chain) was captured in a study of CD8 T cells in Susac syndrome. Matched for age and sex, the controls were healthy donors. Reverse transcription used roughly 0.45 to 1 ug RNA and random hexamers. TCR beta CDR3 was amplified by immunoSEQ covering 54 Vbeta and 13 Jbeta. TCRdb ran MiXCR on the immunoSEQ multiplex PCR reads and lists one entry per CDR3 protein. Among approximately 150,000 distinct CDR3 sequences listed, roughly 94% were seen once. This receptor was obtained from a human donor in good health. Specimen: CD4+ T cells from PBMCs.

CDR3 DNA: TGTGCCACCAGTGATTACGGGGAACGGGGCTACACCTTC. It encodes CATSDYGERGYTF. The chain is built from TRBV24-1 and TRBJ1-2; D is unresolved. The germline V gene encodes CDR1 KGHDR and CDR2 SFDVKD. This CDR3 comprises 13 residues. V gave up 2 bases and J gave up 8 bases, with 11 bases separating them.